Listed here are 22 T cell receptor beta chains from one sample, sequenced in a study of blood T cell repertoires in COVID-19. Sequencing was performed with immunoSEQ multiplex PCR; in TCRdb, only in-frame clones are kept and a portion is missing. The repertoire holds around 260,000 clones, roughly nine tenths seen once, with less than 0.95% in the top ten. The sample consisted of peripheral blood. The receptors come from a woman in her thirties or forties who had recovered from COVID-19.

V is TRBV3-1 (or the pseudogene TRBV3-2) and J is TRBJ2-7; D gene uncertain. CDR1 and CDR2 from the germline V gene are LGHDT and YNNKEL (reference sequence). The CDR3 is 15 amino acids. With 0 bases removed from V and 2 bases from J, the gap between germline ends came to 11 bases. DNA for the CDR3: TGTGCCAGCAGCCAAGATCGGGTCAGTACCTACGAGCAGTACTTC. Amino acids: CASSQDRVSTYEQYF.

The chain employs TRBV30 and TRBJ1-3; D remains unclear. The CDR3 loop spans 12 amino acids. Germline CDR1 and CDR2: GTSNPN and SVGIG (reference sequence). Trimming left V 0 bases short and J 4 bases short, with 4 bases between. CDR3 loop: CAWSVQGNTIYF. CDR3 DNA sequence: TGTGCCTGGAGTGTACAGGGAAACACCATATATTTT. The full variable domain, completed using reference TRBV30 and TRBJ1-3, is SQTIHQWPATLVQPVGSPLSLECTVEGTSNPNLYWYRQAAGRGLQLLFYSVGIGQISSEVPQNLSASRPQDRQFILSSKKLLLSDSGFYLCAWSVQGNTIYFGEGSWLTVV.

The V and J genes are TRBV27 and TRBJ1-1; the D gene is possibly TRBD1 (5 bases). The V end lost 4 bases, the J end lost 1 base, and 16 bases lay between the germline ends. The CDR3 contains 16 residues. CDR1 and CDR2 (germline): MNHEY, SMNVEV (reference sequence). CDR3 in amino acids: CASSSRTTGRNTEAFF. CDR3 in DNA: TGTGCCAGCAGTTCCCGCACCACAGGCAGGAACACTGAAGCTTTCTTT.

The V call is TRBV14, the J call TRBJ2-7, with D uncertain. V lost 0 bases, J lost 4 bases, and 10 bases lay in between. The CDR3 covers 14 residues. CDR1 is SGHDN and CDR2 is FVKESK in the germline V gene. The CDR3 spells CASSQDSSRYEQYF. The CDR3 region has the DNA TGTGCCAGCAGCCAAGATAGTTCCCGATACGAGCAGTACTTC.

CDR3 in amino acids: CASSFGDGYEQYF. The CDR3 DNA is TGTGCCAGTAGTTTCGGAGACGGGTACGAGCAGTACTTC. This chain connects TRBV19 to TRBJ2-7; D call uncertain. The CDR3 is 13 residues long. Trimming took off 5 bases at V and 4 bases at J, with 12 bases between the two ends. The germline gives CDR1 LNHDA, CDR2 SQIVND (reference sequence).

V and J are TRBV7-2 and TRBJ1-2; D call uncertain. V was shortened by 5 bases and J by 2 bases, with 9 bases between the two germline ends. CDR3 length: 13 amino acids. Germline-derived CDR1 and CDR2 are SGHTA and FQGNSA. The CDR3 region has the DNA TGTGCCAGCAGCCCCCCCGCGAACTATGGCTACACCTTC. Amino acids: CASSPPANYGYTF.

The CDR3 bases are TGTGCCAGCAGCCCCGGACTAGCGCCGAGCACAGATACGCAGTATTTT. Protein sequence: CASSPGLAPSTDTQYF. V gene TRBV4-2 combines with J gene TRBJ2-3, with 9 bases matching TRBD2. The germline V gene has CDR1 LGHNA and CDR2 YNFKEQ. V lost 4 bases, J lost 0 bases, and 5 bases stayed unmatched. The CDR3 has 16 residues.

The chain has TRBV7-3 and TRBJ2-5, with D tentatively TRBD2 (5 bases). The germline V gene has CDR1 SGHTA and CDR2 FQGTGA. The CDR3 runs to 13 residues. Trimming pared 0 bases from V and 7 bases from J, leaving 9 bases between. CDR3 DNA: TGTGCCAGCAGCTTAACGGGCGGAGGGACCCAGTACTTC. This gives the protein CASSLTGGGTQYF.

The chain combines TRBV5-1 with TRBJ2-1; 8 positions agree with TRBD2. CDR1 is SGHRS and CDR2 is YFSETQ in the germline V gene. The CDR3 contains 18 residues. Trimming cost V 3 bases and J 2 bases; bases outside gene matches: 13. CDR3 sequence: CASSSTSTSGGPYNEQFF. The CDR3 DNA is TGCGCCAGCAGCTCAACTTCTACTAGCGGCGGACCCTACAATGAGCAGTTCTTC.

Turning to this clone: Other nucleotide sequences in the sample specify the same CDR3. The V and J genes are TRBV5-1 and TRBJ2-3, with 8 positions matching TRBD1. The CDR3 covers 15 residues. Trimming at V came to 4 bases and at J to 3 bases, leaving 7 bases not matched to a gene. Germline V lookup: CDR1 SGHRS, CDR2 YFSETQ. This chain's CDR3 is CASSTGTGATDTQYF. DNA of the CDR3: TGCGCCAGCAGCACCGGGACAGGCGCGACAGATACGCAGTATTTT.

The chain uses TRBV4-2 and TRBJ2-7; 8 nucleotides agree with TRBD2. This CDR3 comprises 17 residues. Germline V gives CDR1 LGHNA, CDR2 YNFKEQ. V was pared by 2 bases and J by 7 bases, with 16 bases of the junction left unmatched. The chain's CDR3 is CASSQFARAGVPMEQYF. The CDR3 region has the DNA TGTGCCAGCAGCCAATTTGCGCGAGCGGGAGTTCCCATGGAGCAGTACTTC.

The CDR3 DNA reads as TGCGCCAGCAGCCACCCCGGCCGACTAGCGGAGACCCAGTACTTC. Amino acids: CASSHPGRLAETQYF. The chain employs TRBV4-1 and TRBJ2-5, with 8 positions matching TRBD2. Per germline, CDR1 MGHRA and CDR2 YSYEKL. CDR3 length: 15 amino acids. After removal of 3 bases from V and 5 bases from J, the junction contained 8 bases not matched to a gene.

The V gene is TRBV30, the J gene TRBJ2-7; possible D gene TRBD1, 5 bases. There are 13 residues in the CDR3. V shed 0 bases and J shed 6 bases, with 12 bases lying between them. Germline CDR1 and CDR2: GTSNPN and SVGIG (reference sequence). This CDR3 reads CAWSVLGQVEQYF. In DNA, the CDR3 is TGTGCCTGGAGTGTTTTGGGGCAGGTCGAGCAGTACTTC.

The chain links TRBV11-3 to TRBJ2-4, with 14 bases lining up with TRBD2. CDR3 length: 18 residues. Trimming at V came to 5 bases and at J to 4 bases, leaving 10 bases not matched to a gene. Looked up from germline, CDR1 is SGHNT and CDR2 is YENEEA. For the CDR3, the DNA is TGTGCCAGCAGCCACGGGACTAGCGGGAGTAGGTCGAAAAACATTCAGTACTTC. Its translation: CASSHGTSGSRSKNIQYF.

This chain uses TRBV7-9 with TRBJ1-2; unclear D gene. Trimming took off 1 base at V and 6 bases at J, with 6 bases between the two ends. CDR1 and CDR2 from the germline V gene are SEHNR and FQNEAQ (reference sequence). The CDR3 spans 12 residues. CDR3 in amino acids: CASSLGRNGYTF. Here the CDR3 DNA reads TGTGCCAGCAGCTTAGGGCGGAATGGCTACACCTTC.

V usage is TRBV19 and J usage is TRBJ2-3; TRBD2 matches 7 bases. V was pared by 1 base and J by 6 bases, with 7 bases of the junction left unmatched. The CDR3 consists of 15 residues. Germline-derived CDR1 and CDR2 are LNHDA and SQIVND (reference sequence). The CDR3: CASSIGRTSPDTQYF. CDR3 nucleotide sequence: TGTGCCAGTAGTATAGGGCGGACTAGTCCCGATACGCAGTATTTT.

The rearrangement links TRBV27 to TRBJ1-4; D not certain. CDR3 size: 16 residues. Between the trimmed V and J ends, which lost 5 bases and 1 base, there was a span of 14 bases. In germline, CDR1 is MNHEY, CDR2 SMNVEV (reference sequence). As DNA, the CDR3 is TGTGCCAGCAGTCCGCGGGCCCCGGGAACTAATGAAAAACTGTTTTTT. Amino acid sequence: CASSPRAPGTNEKLFF.

The chain's CDR3 is CASSIATVNYGYTF. The DNA of the CDR3 is TGTGCCAGTAGTATCGCCACTGTTAACTATGGCTACACCTTC. This rearrangement joins TRBV19 to TRBJ1-2; D is ambiguous. The CDR3 loop spans 14 amino acids. V lost 3 bases and J 1 base, leaving 9 bases between the germline ends. Germline CDR1 and CDR2: LNHDA and SQIVND (reference sequence).

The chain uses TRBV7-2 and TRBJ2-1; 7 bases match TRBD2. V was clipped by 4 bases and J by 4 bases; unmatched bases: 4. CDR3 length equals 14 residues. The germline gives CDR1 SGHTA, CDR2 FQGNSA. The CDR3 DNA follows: TGTGCCAGCAGCTCCAGGACTAGTTACAATGAGCAGTTCTTC. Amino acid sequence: CASSSRTSYNEQFF.

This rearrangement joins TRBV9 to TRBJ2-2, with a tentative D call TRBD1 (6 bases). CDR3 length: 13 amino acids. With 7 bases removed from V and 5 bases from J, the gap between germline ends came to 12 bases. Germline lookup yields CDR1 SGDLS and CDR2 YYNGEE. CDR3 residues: CASGGGDTGELFF. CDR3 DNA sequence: TGTGCCAGCGGTGGGGGCGATACCGGGGAGCTGTTTTTT.

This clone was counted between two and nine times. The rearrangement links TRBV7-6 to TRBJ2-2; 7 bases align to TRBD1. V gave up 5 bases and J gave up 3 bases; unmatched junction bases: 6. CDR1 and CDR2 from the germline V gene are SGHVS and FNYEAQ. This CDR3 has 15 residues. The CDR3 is CASSHGDRDTGELFF. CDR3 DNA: TGTGCCAGCAGCCACGGAGACAGGGACACCGGGGAGCTGTTTTTT.

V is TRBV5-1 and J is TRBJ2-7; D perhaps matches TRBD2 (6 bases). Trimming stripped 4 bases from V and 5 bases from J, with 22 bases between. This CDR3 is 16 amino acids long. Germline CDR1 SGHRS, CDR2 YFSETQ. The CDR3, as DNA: TGCGCCAGCAGCCCGGAACCGGGACTGAAAGGGCACGAGCAGTACTTC. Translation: CASSPEPGLKGHEQYF.